This T cell receptor (beta chain) was retrieved from a study of cytomegalovirus exposure and HLA in healthy donors. Both 60 Vbeta primers and 13 Jbeta primers went into the PCR. The method was immunoSEQ multiplex PCR; TCRdb's version includes in-frame clones alone and lacks a portion of them. The sample comprises roughly 200,000 clones, 70% to 80% of which are singletons, and about 2.1% rests with the top ten. Looked up from germline, CDR1 is SGHRS and CDR2 is YFSETQ. There are 15 residues in the CDR3. Unmatched junction bases numbered 3, after V lost 1 base and J lost 7 bases. Input material: PBMCs. This TCR came from a man aged 25 to 40 in good health and CMV-seronegative. The chain links TRBV5-1 to TRBJ2-1; 12 bases fit TRBD2. The CDR3 DNA sequence: TGCGCCAGCAGCTTGACTAGCGGGAGGTATAATGAGCAGTTCTTC. Translated: CASSLTSGRYNEQFF.